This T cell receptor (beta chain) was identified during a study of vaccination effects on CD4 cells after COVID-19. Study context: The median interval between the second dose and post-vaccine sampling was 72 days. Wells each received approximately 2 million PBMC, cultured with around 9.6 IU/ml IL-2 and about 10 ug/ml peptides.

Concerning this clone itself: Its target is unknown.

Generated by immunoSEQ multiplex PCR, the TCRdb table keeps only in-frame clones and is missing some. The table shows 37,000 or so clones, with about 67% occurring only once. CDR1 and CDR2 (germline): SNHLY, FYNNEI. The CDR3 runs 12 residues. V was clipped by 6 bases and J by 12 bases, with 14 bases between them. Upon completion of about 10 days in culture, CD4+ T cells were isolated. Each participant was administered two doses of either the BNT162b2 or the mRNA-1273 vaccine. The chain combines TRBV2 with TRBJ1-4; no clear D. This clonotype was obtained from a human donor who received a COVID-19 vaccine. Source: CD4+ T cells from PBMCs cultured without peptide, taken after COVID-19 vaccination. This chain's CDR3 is CASSDSPPELFF. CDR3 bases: TGTGCCAGCAGCGATAGCCCCCCTGAACTGTTTTTT. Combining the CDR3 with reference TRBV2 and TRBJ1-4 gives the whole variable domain EPEVTQTPSHQVTQMGQEVILRCVPISNHLYFYWYRQILGQKVEFLVSFYNNEISEKSEIFDDQFSVERPDGSNFTLKIRSTKLEDSAMYFCASSDSPPELFFGSGTQLSVL.